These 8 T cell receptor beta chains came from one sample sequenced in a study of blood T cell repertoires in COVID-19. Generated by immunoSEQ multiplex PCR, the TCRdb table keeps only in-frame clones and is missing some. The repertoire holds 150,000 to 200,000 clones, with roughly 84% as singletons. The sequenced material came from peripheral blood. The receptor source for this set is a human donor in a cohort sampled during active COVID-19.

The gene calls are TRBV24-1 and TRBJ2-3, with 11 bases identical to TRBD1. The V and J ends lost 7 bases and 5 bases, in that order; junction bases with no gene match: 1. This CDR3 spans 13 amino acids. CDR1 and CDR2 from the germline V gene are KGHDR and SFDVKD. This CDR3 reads CATRGQGVDTQYF. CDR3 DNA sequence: TGTGCCACCAGGGGACAGGGGGTAGATACGCAGTATTTT.

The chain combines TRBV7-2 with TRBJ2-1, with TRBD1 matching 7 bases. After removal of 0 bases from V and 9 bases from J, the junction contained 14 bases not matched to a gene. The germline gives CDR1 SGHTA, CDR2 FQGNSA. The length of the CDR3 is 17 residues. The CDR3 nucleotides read TGTGCCAGCAGCTTAGCGACAGGGTTCAGTCCCATAGGTGAGCAGTTCTTC. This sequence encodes CASSLATGFSPIGEQFF.

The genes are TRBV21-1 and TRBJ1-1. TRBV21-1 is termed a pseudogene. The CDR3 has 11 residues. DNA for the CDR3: TGTGCCAGCACGGGGGACACTGAAGCTTTCTTT. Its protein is CASTGDTEAFF.

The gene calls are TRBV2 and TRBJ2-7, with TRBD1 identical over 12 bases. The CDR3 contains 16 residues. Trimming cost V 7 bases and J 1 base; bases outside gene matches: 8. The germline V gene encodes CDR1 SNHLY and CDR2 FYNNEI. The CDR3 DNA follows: TGTGCCAGCACCGATCCGGGACAGGGGGCTTCCTACGAGCAGTACTTC. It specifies CASTDPGQGASYEQYF.

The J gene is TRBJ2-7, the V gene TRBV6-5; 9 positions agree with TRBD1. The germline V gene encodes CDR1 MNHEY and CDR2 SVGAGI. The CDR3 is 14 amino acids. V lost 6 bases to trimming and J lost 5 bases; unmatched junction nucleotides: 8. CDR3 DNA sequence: TGTGCCAGCAGCTCCGGGACAGGGAGCCACGAGCAGTACTTC. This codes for CASSSGTGSHEQYF.

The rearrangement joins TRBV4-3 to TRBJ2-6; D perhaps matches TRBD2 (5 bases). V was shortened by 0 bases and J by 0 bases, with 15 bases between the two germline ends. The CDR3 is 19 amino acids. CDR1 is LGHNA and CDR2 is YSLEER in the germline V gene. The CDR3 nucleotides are TGCGCCAGCAGCCAAGAATTGGGTAGCGCTCTCTCTGGGGCCAACGTCCTGACTTTC. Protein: CASSQELGSALSGANVLTF.

CDR3 nucleotide sequence: TGTGCCAGCAGCTTAGACCTAGACAGATTTACCTCCTACGAGCAGTACTTC. Translation gives CASSLDLDRFTSYEQYF. The V gene is TRBV7-2, the J gene TRBJ2-7; TRBD1 is a possible D gene (5 bases). The V end lost 1 base, the J end lost 0 bases, and 16 bases lay between the germline ends. Germline CDR1 reads SGHTA; CDR2 reads FQGNSA. The CDR3 totals 17 residues.

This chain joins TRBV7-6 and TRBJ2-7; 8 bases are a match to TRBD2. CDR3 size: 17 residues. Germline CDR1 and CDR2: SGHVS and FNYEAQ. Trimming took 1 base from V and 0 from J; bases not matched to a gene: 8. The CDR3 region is CASSLVLGGTSSYEQYF. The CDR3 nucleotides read TGTGCCAGCAGCTTAGTGTTAGGAGGGACTAGCTCCTACGAGCAGTACTTC.